This is a list of T cell receptor beta chains from one sample in a study of molecular identifiers for immune sequencing clone quantification. TCRdb fed the PCR reads into MiXCR, producing one record per CDR3 protein. Of approximately 20,000 distinct CDR3 sequences detected, 20% to 25% appear once; the ten largest clones hold 5% to 7%. The specimen sequenced was naive CD8+ T cells from blood, with Jurkat cell RNA spiked in. Every receptor here comes from a human donor in good health. Some libraries in this study had Jurkat cell RNA spiked in. Each CDR3 is given with its conserved first and last residue. Each record gives: V gene, J gene, D gene, clone size, CDR3 DNA, CDR3 protein. A D gene is named only where the DNA matches it firmly. Clone size is stated in some rows and not others, as once, few, many or a class when expanded.

V: TRBV19; J: TRBJ2-1; D: .; size: many; DNA: TGTGCCAGTAGTATGGCCCCGTTAGGGTACAATGAGCAGTTCTTC; CDR3: CASSMAPLGYNEQFF
V: TRBV13; J: TRBJ2-6; D: TRBD2; size: many; DNA: TGTGCCAGCAGTTTACACCGGGCCTGGGAGGGAAAGTCGGATGGGGCCAACGTCCTGACTTTC; CDR3: CASSLHRAWEGKSDGANVLTF
V: TRBV7-9; J: TRBJ2-7; D: .; size: .; DNA: TGTGCCAGCAGCTTCCCGGATACCTACGAGCAGTACTTC; CDR3: CASSFPDTYEQYF
V: TRBV5-1; J: TRBJ1-2; D: TRBD1; size: medium-sized; DNA: TGCGCCAGCAGCTTTTTAGTCCCCCCCGGGACAGGGGGCTATGGCTACACCTTC; CDR3: CASSFLVPPGTGGYGYTF
V: TRBV15; J: TRBJ2-1; D: TRBD2; size: few; DNA: TGTGCCACCAGCAGATCCACACTAGCGGCCAATGAGCAGTTCTTC; CDR3: CATSRSTLAANEQFF
V: TRBV7-2; J: TRBJ2-5; D: .; size: many; DNA: TGTGCCAGCAGCCCTCGAACGGGACTTCGAAAAGAGACCCAGTACTTC; CDR3: CASSPRTGLRKETQYF
V: TRBV6-5; J: TRBJ2-3; D: .; size: many; DNA: TGTGCCAGCAGTTACGGGGTCCGTTATGAGGGATTGATGGATACGCAGTATTTT; CDR3: CASSYGVRYEGLMDTQYF
V: TRBV7-8; J: TRBJ2-5; D: TRBD1; size: .; DNA: TGTGCCAGCAGCTCGCCCGATATACTACAGGGGTCGTACCAAGAGACCCAGTACTTC; CDR3: CASSSPDILQGSYQETQYF
V: TRBV28; J: TRBJ2-5; D: .; size: many; DNA: TGTGCCAGCAGTTCCTTGGCTCAAGAGACCCAGTACTTC; CDR3: CASSSLAQETQYF
V: TRBV2; J: TRBJ2-2; D: .; size: few; DNA: TGTGCCAGCAGTGAAGCGGGGGCCCACACCGGGGAGCTGTTTTTT; CDR3: CASSEAGAHTGELFF
V: TRBV4-1; J: TRBJ2-7; D: .; size: few; DNA: TGCGCCAGCAGCCAAGCCCGGCTCCAGTACTTC; CDR3: CASSQARLQYF
V: TRBV11-2; J: TRBJ2-7; D: .; size: .; DNA: TGTGCCAGCAGCTTCCAGGGACCCTCCTACGAGCAGTACTTC; CDR3: CASSFQGPSYEQYF
V: TRBV4-2; J: TRBJ2-1; D: TRBD2; size: many; DNA: TGTGCCAGCAGCCAAGATAAAGGGGCGGGAGGAGGTCAATTGGAGCAGTTCTTC; CDR3: CASSQDKGAGGGQLEQFF
V: TRBV6-2/TRBV6-3; J: TRBJ2-7; D: .; size: .; DNA: TGTGCCAGCAGTTTTTACGGAGCGGGTTACGAGCAGTACTTC; CDR3: CASSFYGAGYEQYF
V: TRBV19; J: TRBJ1-1; D: TRBD1; size: many; DNA: TGTGCCAGTAGTACGCGGACAGGAGTGACTGAAGCTTTCTTT; CDR3: CASSTRTGVTEAFF
V: TRBV3-1; J: TRBJ2-1; D: .; size: many; DNA: TGTGCCAGCAGCCTTCGGTTACTTAACAATGAGCAGTTCTTC; CDR3: CASSLRLLNNEQFF
V: TRBV2; J: TRBJ2-7; D: .; size: .; DNA: TGTGCCAGCAGACGGGATAGGTCCTACGAGCAGTACTTC; CDR3: CASRRDRSYEQYF
V: TRBV5-1; J: TRBJ2-5; D: TRBD1; size: many; DNA: TGCGCCAGCAGATCACAGGGGTTGGGGCAAGAGACCCAGTACTTC; CDR3: CASRSQGLGQETQYF
V: TRBV20-1; J: TRBJ1-6; D: .; size: many; DNA: TGCAGTGCCGGCCTAGGACAAGGATCACCCCTCCACTTT; CDR3: CSAGLGQGSPLHF
V: TRBV4-3; J: TRBJ2-1; D: .; size: many; DNA: TGCGCCAGCAGCGCCCGGGACCGCCTGTTGGATGAGCAGTTCTTC; CDR3: CASSARDRLLDEQFF
V: TRBV7-8; J: TRBJ2-1; D: .; size: many; DNA: TGTGCCAGCAGCCTAGGAGGTCGCCGGGAGTTCTTC; CDR3: CASSLGGRREFF
V: TRBV5-1; J: TRBJ2-7; D: .; size: many; DNA: TGCGCCAGCAGCTTCGGGACCCTTTCCTACGAGCAGTACTTC; CDR3: CASSFGTLSYEQYF
V: TRBV28; J: TRBJ2-1; D: TRBD2; size: many; DNA: TGTGCCAGCAGTTCAACTAGCGGGAGACGTGTATATGAGCAGTTCTTC; CDR3: CASSSTSGRRVYEQFF
V: TRBV4-3; J: TRBJ1-6; D: .; size: few; DNA: TGCGCCAGCAGCCAAGCACGGGTTGGGTCACCCCTCCACTTT; CDR3: CASSQARVGSPLHF
V: TRBV19; J: TRBJ2-7; D: .; size: few; DNA: TGTGCCAGTTCCTATGGGCAGGGTGGGCTCTACGAGCAGTACTTC; CDR3: CASSYGQGGLYEQYF
V: TRBV7-2; J: TRBJ2-3; D: .; size: .; DNA: TGTGCCAGCAGCTTATTGGCCGGATACCTCACAGATACGCAGTATTTT; CDR3: CASSLLAGYLTDTQYF
V: TRBV15; J: TRBJ2-2; D: TRBD2; size: few; DNA: TGTGCCACCAGCGGCGACCAGTTGGCGGGAGGGTGTAACACCGGGGAGCTGTTTTTT; CDR3: CATSGDQLAGGCNTGELFF
V: TRBV5-1; J: TRBJ2-1; D: .; size: many; DNA: TGCGCCAGCAGCTTTAACAGCTACAATGAGCAGTTCTTC; CDR3: CASSFNSYNEQFF
V: TRBV2; J: TRBJ2-5; D: .; size: .; DNA: TGTGCCAGCACTGGGGAAGAGACCCAGTACTTC; CDR3: CASTGEETQYF
V: TRBV3-1; J: TRBJ2-3; D: TRBD2; size: many; DNA: TGTGCCAGCAGCCAAGGGGTGCGGGAGAGCACAGATACGCAGTATTTT; CDR3: CASSQGVRESTDTQYF
V: TRBV28; J: TRBJ1-5; D: .; size: many; DNA: TGTGCCAGTAATCAGCCCCAGCATTTT; CDR3: CASNQPQHF
V: TRBV7-9; J: TRBJ2-4; D: TRBD2; size: .; DNA: TGTGCCAGCAGCACAACCGGGACTAGCGGGATACTTGGGGCCAAAAACATTCAGTACTTC; CDR3: CASSTTGTSGILGAKNIQYF
V: TRBV7-6; J: TRBJ2-5; D: TRBD1; size: many; DNA: TGTGCCAGCAGCCGAGACAGGGCAGAGACCCAGTACTTC; CDR3: CASSRDRAETQYF
V: TRBV21-1; J: TRBJ1-4; D: .; size: many; DNA: TGTGCCAACCAGGGGGCGCGGGATGAAAAACTGTTTTTT; CDR3: CANQGARDEKLFF
V: TRBV12-3/TRBV12-4; J: TRBJ2-2; D: TRBD2; size: many; DNA: TGTGCCAGCAGTTTAGGTCGACTAGCGGCGAACACCGGGGAGCTGTTTTTT; CDR3: CASSLGRLAANTGELFF
V: TRBV5-1; J: TRBJ2-1; D: .; size: .; DNA: TGCGCCAGCAGCTTCGGCCAAACCTACAATGAGCAGTTCTTC; CDR3: CASSFGQTYNEQFF
V: TRBV29-1; J: TRBJ2-2; D: .; size: many; DNA: TGCAGCGTTGCCGGGGGGCAGGGCACCGGGGAGCTGTTTTTT; CDR3: CSVAGGQGTGELFF
V: TRBV19; J: TRBJ1-1; D: .; size: .; DNA: TGTGCCAGCTACTGGGGGAACACTGAAGCTTTCTTT; CDR3: CASYWGNTEAFF
V: TRBV6-2/TRBV6-3; J: TRBJ2-7; D: .; size: many; DNA: TGTGCCAGCAGTTATGAACGGGAGTTTACCGACGAGCAGTACTTC; CDR3: CASSYEREFTDEQYF
V: TRBV28; J: TRBJ2-7; D: .; size: many; DNA: TGTGCCAGCAGTTTATGGGGCTCCCACTACGAGCAGTACTTC; CDR3: CASSLWGSHYEQYF
V: TRBV14; J: TRBJ1-1; D: TRBD1; size: many; DNA: TGTGCCAGCAGCCAAGCGGACAGGGGGCTGAACACTGAAGCTTTCTTT; CDR3: CASSQADRGLNTEAFF
V: TRBV25-1; J: TRBJ2-7; D: .; size: .; DNA: TGTGCCAGCAGTGAATCGCTGGCCGAGCAGTACTTC; CDR3: CASSESLAEQYF
V: TRBV7-9; J: TRBJ1-4; D: .; size: .; DNA: TGTGCCAGCAGCTTAAGGGGATCTCCCGAGGAAAAACTGTTTTTT; CDR3: CASSLRGSPEEKLFF
V: TRBV4-1; J: TRBJ2-5; D: .; size: many; DNA: TGCGCCAGCAGCCCCCTGAGGTGGGACCAAGAGACCCAGTACTTC; CDR3: CASSPLRWDQETQYF
V: TRBV27; J: TRBJ2-1; D: .; size: many; DNA: TGTGCCAGCAGTCCAGCCGGTGAGGGGGAGCAGTTCTTC; CDR3: CASSPAGEGEQFF
V: TRBV13; J: TRBJ2-7; D: TRBD1; size: few; DNA: TGTGCCAGCAGCCATGGACAGGGGGCCTACGAGCAGTACTTC; CDR3: CASSHGQGAYEQYF
V: TRBV4-2; J: TRBJ1-5; D: .; size: many; DNA: TGTGCCAGCAGCCAAGAGGGGTGGGGTCCCAATCAGCCCCAGCATTTT; CDR3: CASSQEGWGPNQPQHF
V: TRBV7-2; J: TRBJ2-7; D: TRBD1; size: many; DNA: TGTGCCAGCAGCTTAACGGACAGGGGGCCCTACGAGCAGTACTTC; CDR3: CASSLTDRGPYEQYF
V: TRBV5-6; J: TRBJ2-5; D: .; size: many; DNA: TGTGCCAGCAGCTTGGGACTAGGGGAAGAGACCCAGTACTTC; CDR3: CASSLGLGEETQYF
V: TRBV27; J: TRBJ2-1; D: .; size: once; DNA: TGTGCCAGCAGTTTATCTTGGGCCGGATCCTACAATGAGCAGTTCTTC; CDR3: CASSLSWAGSYNEQFF
V: TRBV29-1; J: TRBJ1-1; D: TRBD1; size: .; DNA: TGCAGCGTTGATCTGGGACAGACTGAAGCTTTCTTT; CDR3: CSVDLGQTEAFF